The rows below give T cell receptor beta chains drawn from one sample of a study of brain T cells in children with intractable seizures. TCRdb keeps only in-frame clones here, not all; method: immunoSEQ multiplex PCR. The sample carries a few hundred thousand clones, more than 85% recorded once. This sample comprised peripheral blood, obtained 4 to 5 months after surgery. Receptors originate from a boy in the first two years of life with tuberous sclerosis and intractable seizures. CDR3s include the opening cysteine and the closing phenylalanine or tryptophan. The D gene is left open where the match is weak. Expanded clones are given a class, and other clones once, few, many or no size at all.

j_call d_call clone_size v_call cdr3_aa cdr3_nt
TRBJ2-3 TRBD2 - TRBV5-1 CASSLGLAGGIYTDTQYF TGCGCCAGCAGCTTGGGACTAGCGGGAGGCATTTACACAGATACGCAGTATTTT
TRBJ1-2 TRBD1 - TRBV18 CASSARQGANYGYTF TGTGCCAGCTCAGCCAGACAGGGGGCCAACTATGGCTACACCTTC
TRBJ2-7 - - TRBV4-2 CASSQAFPGVTYEQYF TGTGCCAGCAGCCAAGCCTTCCCTGGGGTTACCTACGAGCAGTACTTC
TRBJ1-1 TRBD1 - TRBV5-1 CASSRDRGLMNTEAFF TGCGCCAGCAGCCGGGACAGGGGGTTGATGAACACTGAAGCTTTCTTT
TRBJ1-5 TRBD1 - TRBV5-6 CASSTGVGQPQHF TGTGCCAGCAGCACAGGGGTGGGGCAGCCCCAGCATTTT
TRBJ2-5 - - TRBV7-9 CASSFAGAGETQYF TGTGCCAGCAGCTTTGCGGGGGCGGGAGAGACCCAGTACTTC
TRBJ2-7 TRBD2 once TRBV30 CAWSVYAGLAGVEVAHEQYF TGTGCCTGGAGTGTGTACGCGGGACTAGCGGGAGTCGAGGTCGCCCACGAGCAGTACTTC
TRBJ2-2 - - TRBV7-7 CASSPAPGRDTGELFF TGTGCTAGCAGCCCCGCCCCGGGACGGGACACCGGGGAGCTGTTTTTT
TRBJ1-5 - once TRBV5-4 CASSATNSGAGNQPQHF TGTGCCAGCAGCGCCACGAACTCAGGAGCGGGCAATCAGCCCCAGCATTTT
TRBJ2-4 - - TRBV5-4 CASSLDPDIENIQYF TGTGCCAGCAGCTTGGATCCGGATATCGAAAACATTCAGTACTTC
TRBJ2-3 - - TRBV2 CASSPRLTTTDTQYF TGTGCCAGCAGCCCCAGGCTGACGACTACAGATACGCAGTATTTT
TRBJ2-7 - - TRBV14 CASSQEDGVSYEQYF TGTGCCAGCAGCCAAGAGGACGGGGTTAGCTACGAGCAGTACTTC
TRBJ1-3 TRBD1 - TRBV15 CATSRDLDRVKGNTIYF TGTGCCACCAGCAGAGACTTGGACAGGGTAAAAGGAAACACCATATATTTT
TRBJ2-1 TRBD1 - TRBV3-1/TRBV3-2 CASSLPGTGSYNEQFF TGTGCCAGCAGCCTGCCCGGGACAGGGTCCTACAATGAGCAGTTCTTC
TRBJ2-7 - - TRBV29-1 CSVRLSYEQYF TGCAGCGTTCGACTCTCCTACGAGCAGTACTTC
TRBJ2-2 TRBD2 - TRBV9 CASSDNPSGRDLNTGELFF TGTGCCAGCAGCGACAACCCTAGCGGGAGGGACCTGAACACCGGGGAGCTGTTTTTT
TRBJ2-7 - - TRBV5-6 CASSLGVHEQYF TGTGCCAGCAGCTTAGGAGTCCACGAGCAGTACTTC
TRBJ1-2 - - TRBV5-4 CASSLGWSVPYGYTF TGTGCCAGCAGCTTGGGATGGTCAGTCCCCTATGGCTACACCTTC
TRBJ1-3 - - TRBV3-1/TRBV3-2 CASSPRDGYSGNTIYF TGTGCCAGCAGCCCCCGGGACGGCTACTCTGGAAACACCATATATTTT
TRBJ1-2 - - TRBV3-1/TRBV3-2 CASSPLGGYPGYGYTF TGTGCCAGCAGCCCCCTTGGAGGGTATCCTGGCTATGGCTACACCTTC
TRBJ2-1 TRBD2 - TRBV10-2 CASSSPGLAIHEQFF TGCGCCAGCAGTTCCCCGGGACTAGCAATCCATGAGCAGTTCTTC
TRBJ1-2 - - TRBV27 CASSFRQAPNYGYTF TGTGCCAGCAGTTTTCGACAGGCCCCTAACTATGGCTACACCTTC
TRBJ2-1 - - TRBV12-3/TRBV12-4 CASSLSGNEQFF TGTGCCAGCAGTTTATCCGGAAATGAGCAGTTCTTC
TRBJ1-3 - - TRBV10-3 CAIRDPWASIYF TGTGCCATCAGAGACCCGTGGGCCTCCATATATTTT
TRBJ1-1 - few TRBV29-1 CSASSFLGATEAFF TGCAGTGCATCCTCATTCTTGGGGGCCACTGAAGCTTTCTTT
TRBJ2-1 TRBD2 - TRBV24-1 CATSGLAGISYNEQFF TGTGCCACCAGTGGCTTAGCGGGGATCTCCTACAATGAGCAGTTCTTC
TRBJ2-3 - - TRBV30 CAWSRGEGTDTQYF TGTGCCTGGAGTAGGGGGGAGGGCACAGATACGCAGTATTTT
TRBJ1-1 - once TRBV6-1 CASSEFGGSRAEAFF TGTGCCAGCAGTGAATTTGGGGGAAGTAGAGCTGAAGCTTTCTTT
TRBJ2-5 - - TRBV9 CASSVGGTKETQYF TGTGCCAGCAGCGTAGGGGGGACAAAAGAGACCCAGTACTTC
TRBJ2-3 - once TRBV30 CAWGVGDTQYF TGTGCCTGGGGGGTGGGGGATACGCAGTATTTT
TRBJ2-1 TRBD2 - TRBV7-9 CASSLVLAGGEQFF TGTGCCAGCAGCTTAGTTCTAGCGGGAGGTGAGCAGTTCTTC
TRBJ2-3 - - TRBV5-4 CASSSYRVADTQYF TGTGCCAGCAGCAGCTACAGGGTTGCAGATACGCAGTATTTT
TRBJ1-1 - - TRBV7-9 CASSFGNTEAFF TGTGCCAGCAGTTTTGGAAACACTGAAGCTTTCTTT
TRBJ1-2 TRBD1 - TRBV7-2 CASSSRQSQGRNYGYTF TGTGCCAGCAGCTCACGGCAGTCACAGGGGCGAAACTATGGCTACACCTTC
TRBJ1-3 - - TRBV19 CASSILDGHPSGNTIYF TGTGCCAGTAGTATTCTGGACGGGCATCCCTCTGGAAACACCATATATTTT
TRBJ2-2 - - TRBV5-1 CASSLGGLFTGELFF TGCGCCAGCAGCTTGGGGGGACTGTTCACCGGGGAGCTGTTTTTT
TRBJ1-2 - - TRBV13 CASSSRGTNYGYTF TGTGCCAGCAGCTCCCGGGGAACTAACTATGGCTACACCTTC
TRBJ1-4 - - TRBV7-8 CASSLGPAQDEKLFF TGTGCCAGCAGCTTAGGGCCGGCTCAGGATGAAAAACTGTTTTTT
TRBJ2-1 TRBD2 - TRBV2 CASSVRGDFNEQFF TGTGCCAGCAGTGTCCGGGGGGATTTCAATGAGCAGTTCTTC
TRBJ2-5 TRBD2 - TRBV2 CASRGDERGETQYF TGTGCCAGCAGGGGCGACGAGCGGGGGGAGACCCAGTACTTC
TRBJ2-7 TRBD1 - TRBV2 CASSEADRDFYEQYF TGTGCCAGCAGTGAAGCGGACAGGGATTTTTACGAGCAGTACTTC
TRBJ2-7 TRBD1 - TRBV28 CASSLWDRAYEQYF TGTGCCAGCAGTTTATGGGACAGGGCCTACGAGCAGTACTTC
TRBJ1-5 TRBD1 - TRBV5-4 CASSGRGRWVPQHF TGTGCCAGCAGCGGGAGGGGGCGCTGGGTGCCCCAGCATTTT